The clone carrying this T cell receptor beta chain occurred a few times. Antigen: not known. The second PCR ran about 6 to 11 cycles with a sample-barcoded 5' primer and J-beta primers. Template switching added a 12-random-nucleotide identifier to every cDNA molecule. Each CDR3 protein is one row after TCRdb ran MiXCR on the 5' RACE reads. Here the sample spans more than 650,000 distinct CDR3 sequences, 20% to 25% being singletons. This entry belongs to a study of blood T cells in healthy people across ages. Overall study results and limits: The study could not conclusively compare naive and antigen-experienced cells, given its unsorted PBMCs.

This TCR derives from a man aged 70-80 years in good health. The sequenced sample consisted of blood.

CDR3 amino acids: CASSFLLGSFGNTIYF. DNA for the CDR3: TGTGCCAGCAGCTTTCTGCTGGGTTCCTTCGGAAACACCATATATTTT. The gene calls are TRBV11-2 and TRBJ1-3; D not resolved. V dropped 3 bases and J dropped 4 bases, with 16 bases sitting between them. CDR1 and CDR2 (germline): SGHAT, FQNNGV. The CDR3 is 16 residues long.